Shown below are 8 T cell receptor beta chains from a single sample sequenced in a study of blood T cell repertoires in COVID-19. Data came from immunoSEQ multiplex PCR; TCRdb stores just in-frame clones and leaves some out. Of about 200,000 clones in the sample, approximately 86% are singletons; the top ten hold approximately 4.8%. The specimen was PBMCs or T cells enriched from blood (not recorded which). These TCRs come from a woman in her thirties who had been exposed to COVID-19.

This chain joins TRBV30 and TRBJ2-7; D is unclear. This CDR3 spans 16 amino acids. Germline V lookup: CDR1 GTSNPN, CDR2 SVGIG (reference sequence). Trimming left V 2 bases short and J 5 bases short, with 22 bases between. The CDR3 sequence is CAWSQTLTPRVDEQYF. CDR3 sequence (DNA): TGTGCCTGGAGTCAAACCCTGACACCCAGAGTTGACGAGCAGTACTTC.

This sequence joins TRBV19 and TRBJ2-1, with D perhaps TRBD2 (5 bases). Trimming cost V 9 bases and J 7 bases, with 16 bases left between them. Germline V CDR1 and CDR2: LNHDA, SQIVND (reference sequence). The CDR3 is made up of 13 amino acids. The CDR3 loop reads CASSFEGRNEQFF. For the CDR3, the DNA is TGTGCCAGCTCTTTCGAGGGTAGGAATGAGCAGTTCTTC.

The chain recombines TRBV5-1 with TRBJ2-7, with 11 bases fitting TRBD1. Per germline, CDR1 SGHRS and CDR2 YFSETQ. The CDR3 contains 17 residues. V trimming: 0 bases; J trimming: 4 bases; junction bases outside the gene matches: 9. The CDR3 is CASSLAFIGTGGYEQYF. In nucleotides, the CDR3 is TGCGCCAGCAGCTTGGCCTTTATTGGGACAGGGGGTTACGAGCAGTACTTC.

The count of this clone is one. V and J are TRBV6-6 and TRBJ2-1, with TRBD2 as a possible D gene (7 bases). The ends were cut back, 2 bases at V and 6 bases at J, with 11 bases in the middle. Germline CDR1 reads MNHNY; CDR2 reads SVGAGI (reference sequence). The CDR3 is 14 residues long. CDR3 residues: CASSYTAGANEQFF. The CDR3 DNA sequence: TGTGCCAGCAGTTACACCGCGGGGGCCAATGAGCAGTTCTTC.

The CDR3 loop is CASSLSGADRSFDTF. The CDR3 DNA is TGTGCCAGCAGCTTAAGTGGAGCGGACAGATCTTTCGACACCTTC. This sequence joins TRBV7-9 and TRBJ1-2, with D possibly being TRBD1 (6 bases). CDR3 length: 15 residues. CDR1 is SEHNR, CDR2 FQNEAQ, per germline (reference sequence). V lost 2 bases and J 12 bases, leaving 22 bases between the germline ends.

The genes are TRBV6-5 and TRBJ1-5; a possible D gene is TRBD1 (6 bases). The CDR3 runs 14 residues. The germline CDR1 and CDR2 sequences are MNHEY and SVGAGI. The V end was cut by 8 bases, the J end by 3 bases, with 14 bases between. The CDR3 coding sequence is TGTGCCAGCCTTAACGACAGGCCCAATCAGCCCCAGCATTTT. This sequence encodes CASLNDRPNQPQHF.

J is TRBJ2-3 and V is TRBV30, with D perhaps TRBD1 (6 bases). Germline CDR1 and CDR2: GTSNPN and SVGIG (reference sequence). V shed 2 bases and J shed 0 bases, with 15 bases lying between them. The CDR3 covers 16 residues. Here the CDR3 DNA reads TGTGCCTGGAGTAACCCGACAGGCCGTAGCACAGATACGCAGTATTTT. Protein sequence: CAWSNPTGRSTDTQYF.

The chain is built from TRBV12-5 and TRBJ2-5; D is possibly TRBD2 (6 bases). Germline lookup yields CDR1 LGHNT and CDR2 FRNRAP. The germline V and J ends were trimmed by 6 bases and 3 bases, with 26 bases remaining between them. The CDR3 covers 18 residues. This CDR3 is CASGQTRGSRVVEETQYF. CDR3 nucleotides: TGTGCTAGTGGGCAAACGCGGGGTAGCCGCGTTGTCGAAGAGACCCAGTACTTC.